The 10 T cell receptor beta chains listed next were all sequenced from one sample in a study of blood T cell repertoires in COVID-19. Assay used: immunoSEQ multiplex PCR; TCRdb lists only in-frame clones, some missing. The repertoire holds 150,000 to 250,000 clones, roughly four fifths seen once, with about an eighth in the top ten. The sequenced sample was PBMCs or T cells enriched from blood (not recorded which). These receptor sequences come from a man aged 40-49 years who had recovered from COVID-19.

This clone was detected a few times. This chain joins TRBV7-9 and TRBJ1-1; D not resolved. With 3 bases removed from V and 5 bases from J, the gap between germline ends came to 13 bases. Germline CDR1 and CDR2: SEHNR and FQNEAQ (reference sequence). The CDR3 has 14 residues. In nucleotides, the CDR3 is TGTGCCAGCAGCTTCGGGGTACTGGATACTGAAGCTTTCTTT. Its protein is CASSFGVLDTEAFF.

This rearrangement joins TRBV24-1 to TRBJ1-5; 7 nucleotides align to TRBD1. The V segment lost 9 bases and the J segment 2 bases; nucleotides outside the gene matches: 6. The CDR3 is 14 residues long. Per germline, CDR1 KGHDR and CDR2 SFDVKD. The CDR3 spells CATGDQGGNQPQHF. CDR3 nucleotides: TGTGCCACCGGAGACCAGGGGGGCAATCAGCCCCAGCATTTT.

This clone was recorded once. The chain uses TRBV5-1 and TRBJ2-1, with D perhaps TRBD2 (6 bases). There are 16 residues in the CDR3. Per germline, CDR1 SGHRS and CDR2 YFSETQ. With 4 bases removed from V and 0 bases from J, the gap between germline ends came to 14 bases. The CDR3 region is CASSTHGSSSYNEQFF. The CDR3 nucleotides read TGCGCCAGCAGCACGCACGGGAGTAGCTCCTACAATGAGCAGTTCTTC.

This chain connects TRBV11-1 to TRBJ1-1; no definite D call. This CDR3 has 13 amino acids. The V end was cut by 6 bases, the J end by 0 bases, with 8 bases between. CDR1 is SGHAT and CDR2 is FQDESV in the germline V gene (reference sequence). The CDR3 protein is CASSQQLNTEAFF. For the CDR3, the DNA is TGTGCCAGCAGTCAACAGCTGAACACTGAAGCTTTCTTT. Full variable domain (outside the CDR3, taken from reference TRBV11-1 and TRBJ1-1): EAEVAQSPRYKITEKSQAVAFWCDPISGHATLYWYRQILGQGPELLVQFQDESVVDDSQLPKDRFSAERLKGVDSTLKIQPAELGDSAMYLCASSQQLNTEAFFGQGTRLTVV.

This clone was counted only a few times. The rearrangement joins TRBV4-1 to TRBJ2-5, with 11 bases identical to TRBD2. Looked up from germline, CDR1 is MGHRA and CDR2 is YSYEKL. The CDR3 spans 18 residues. Trimming at V came to 4 bases and at J to 7 bases, leaving 17 bases not matched to a gene. Here the CDR3 reads CASSLFTTSGSQGATQYF. In DNA, the CDR3 is TGCGCCAGCAGCCTATTTACAACTAGCGGGAGTCAGGGTGCGACCCAGTACTTC.

The genes are TRBV10-3 and TRBJ2-3, with TRBD2 identical over 9 bases. CDR1 is ENHRY, CDR2 SYGVKD, per germline. V was pared by 3 bases and J by 2 bases, with 6 bases of the junction left unmatched. The CDR3 length is 16 residues. The CDR3 sequence: CAISDPQREVTDTQYF. The CDR3 DNA is TGTGCCATCAGTGATCCCCAGCGGGAGGTCACAGATACGCAGTATTTT.

The chain combines TRBV5-1 with TRBJ1-6; no clear D. The length of the CDR3 is 14 residues. CDR1 and CDR2 (germline): SGHRS, YFSETQ. Between the trimmed V and J ends, which lost 2 bases and 10 bases, there was a span of 13 bases. CDR3 sequence (DNA): TGCGCCAGCAGCTTTATAGGGAGGAACTCACCCCTCCACTTT. Protein product: CASSFIGRNSPLHF.

The V gene is TRBV19, the J gene TRBJ1-1; 7 positions agree with TRBD1. V lost 7 bases to trimming and J lost 0 bases; unmatched junction nucleotides: 17. CDR1 is LNHDA, CDR2 SQIVND, per germline (reference sequence). The CDR3 is made up of 18 amino acids. CDR3 amino acids: CASIRKGGQFYMNTEAFF. In nucleotides, the CDR3 is TGTGCCAGTATCCGAAAAGGGGGACAGTTCTACATGAACACTGAAGCTTTCTTT.

The chain uses TRBV10-2 and TRBJ2-2; 9 nucleotides agree with TRBD2. The V gene end was trimmed by 6 bases and the J gene end by 0 bases; junction bases not matched to a gene: 5. Germline V gene data show CDR1 as WSHSY and CDR2 as SAAADI. The CDR3 spans 16 residues. The CDR3 DNA reads TGCGCCAGCAGCTTTACTAGCGGGTCGAACACCGGGGAGCTGTTTTTT. Protein: CASSFTSGSNTGELFF.

The J gene is TRBJ1-2, the V gene TRBV6-5; no reliable D call. CDR1 is MNHEY and CDR2 is SVGAGI in the germline V gene. The CDR3 totals 13 residues. Trimming pared 5 bases from V and 5 bases from J, leaving 12 bases between. CDR3 loop: CASSQTSGYGYTF. The CDR3 DNA is TGTGCCAGCAGTCAGACTTCGGGGTATGGCTACACCTTC.